This record looks at one T cell receptor beta chain sequence and its context. Its antigen is as yet unknown. Generated by immunoSEQ multiplex PCR, the TCRdb table keeps only in-frame clones and is missing some. The sample lists some 6,700 clones, 94% occurring once. This entry comes from a study of OX40 agonist ivuxolimab in advanced cancers. Overall study context: Ivuxolimab, which is an agonistic anti-OX40 (CD134) antibody, was administered to the patients. Study-wide points: Still undetermined is the antigen specificity of the expanded peripheral T cells. The CD4+ and CD8+ T cells in the blood had expanded clonally by week 6 at 0.1 to 3.0 mg/kg.

This CDR3 is built from 15 residues. Germline V gene data show CDR1 as SGHNT and CDR2 as YYREEE (reference sequence). V was shortened by 4 bases and J by 1 base, with 15 bases between the two germline ends. The rearrangement links TRBV5-4 to TRBJ2-7; TRBD2 is a possible D gene (5 bases). The clonotype comes from an adult with an advanced solid tumor such as melanoma, head and neck, liver or kidney cancer. Sequencing used CD4+ or CD8+ T cells sorted from blood, obtained in a trial of the OX40 agonist ivuxolimab. This CDR3 is CASSPAAVLSYEQYF. CDR3 nucleotides: TGTGCCAGCAGCCCAGCGGCAGTACTATCCTACGAGCAGTACTTC.